This is a list of T cell receptor beta chains from one sample in a study of blood T cell repertoires in COVID-19. Sequencing used immunoSEQ multiplex PCR; TCRdb keeps in-frame clones, though not all of them. The sample yields some 80,000 clones, about 73% seen once. The specimen was peripheral blood. The receptors here all came from a man aged 55 to 70 with COVID-19, enrolled during active disease. Both conserved end residues are part of each CDR3. Each record gives: clone size, J gene, V gene, D gene, CDR3 protein, CDR3 DNA. The D gene is left open where the match is weak. For some rows the clone size is stated as once, few or many, or as a class when expanded; others skip it.

abundance: .
j_gene: TRBJ2-3
v_gene: TRBV27
d_gene: .
CDR3aa: CASSPDWAGVQIRAQYF
CDR3nt: TGTGCCAGCAGTCCAGATTGGGCCGGGGTCCAAATCCGGGCGCAGTATTTT

abundance: .
j_gene: TRBJ1-2
v_gene: TRBV7-9
d_gene: .
CDR3aa: CASSPGWTDYGYTF
CDR3nt: TGTGCCAGCAGCCCCGGTTGGACTGACTATGGCTACACCTTC

abundance: .
j_gene: TRBJ1-1
v_gene: TRBV6-5
d_gene: TRBD1
CDR3aa: CASKGQGENTEAFF
CDR3nt: TGTGCCAGCAAGGGACAGGGTGAGAACACTGAAGCTTTCTTT

abundance: .
j_gene: TRBJ1-1
v_gene: TRBV11-3
d_gene: .
CDR3aa: CASSDGGTTEAFF
CDR3nt: TGTGCCAGCAGCGATGGAGGGACGACTGAAGCTTTCTTT

abundance: .
j_gene: TRBJ1-4
v_gene: TRBV4-3
d_gene: TRBD1
CDR3aa: CASSPPGGLNEKLFF
CDR3nt: TGCGCCAGCAGCCCTCCAGGGGGCCTGAATGAAAAACTGTTTTTT

abundance: few
j_gene: TRBJ2-7
v_gene: TRBV27
d_gene: TRBD2
CDR3aa: CASSPRPSGAYEQYF
CDR3nt: TGTGCCAGCAGTCCCCGCCCTAGCGGTGCCTACGAGCAGTACTTC

abundance: few
j_gene: TRBJ1-5
v_gene: TRBV2
d_gene: TRBD1
CDR3aa: CASSENWGQSQPQHF
CDR3nt: TGTGCCAGCAGTGAAAATTGGGGACAGTCTCAGCCCCAGCATTTT

abundance: .
j_gene: TRBJ2-7
v_gene: TRBV19
d_gene: TRBD1
CDR3aa: CASRSGTGEYEQYF
CDR3nt: TGTGCCAGTAGGTCCGGGACAGGGGAATACGAGCAGTACTTC

abundance: .
j_gene: TRBJ1-1
v_gene: TRBV29-1
d_gene: .
CDR3aa: CSVETGTAVNTEAFF
CDR3nt: TGCAGCGTTGAAACAGGTACAGCAGTGAACACTGAAGCTTTCTTT

abundance: .
j_gene: TRBJ2-5
v_gene: TRBV20-1
d_gene: TRBD2
CDR3aa: CSVGRAETQYF
CDR3nt: TGCAGTGTCGGGAGGGCCGAGACCCAGTACTTC

abundance: .
j_gene: TRBJ1-4
v_gene: TRBV7-9
d_gene: .
CDR3aa: CASSAKTQGPNEKLFF
CDR3nt: TGTGCCAGCAGCGCGAAAACGCAGGGGCCCAATGAAAAACTGTTTTTT

abundance: .
j_gene: TRBJ1-5
v_gene: TRBV19
d_gene: .
CDR3aa: CASSRSDIGSNQPQHF
CDR3nt: TGTGCCAGTAGTCGATCGGACATCGGGAGCAATCAGCCCCAGCATTTT

abundance: .
j_gene: TRBJ1-2
v_gene: TRBV7-9
d_gene: TRBD1
CDR3aa: CASTTGGDGYTF
CDR3nt: TGTGCCAGCACTACAGGGGGCGATGGCTACACCTTC

abundance: few
j_gene: TRBJ1-1
v_gene: TRBV5-4
d_gene: .
CDR3aa: CASRGRGAHLRNTEAFF
CDR3nt: TGTGCCAGCAGGGGGCGCGGGGCCCATTTGAGGAACACTGAAGCTTTCTTT

abundance: .
j_gene: TRBJ1-5
v_gene: TRBV30
d_gene: .
CDR3aa: CAWSPSLNQPQHF
CDR3nt: TGTGCCTGGAGTCCCTCACTAAATCAGCCCCAGCATTTT

abundance: few
j_gene: TRBJ2-7
v_gene: TRBV2
d_gene: TRBD2
CDR3aa: CASTGLAGGPFEQYF
CDR3nt: TGTGCCAGCACTGGACTAGCGGGAGGGCCTTTCGAGCAGTACTTC

abundance: once
j_gene: TRBJ2-2
v_gene: TRBV7-2
d_gene: .
CDR3aa: CASSTRPGQGRNTGELFF
CDR3nt: TGTGCCAGCAGCACTAGACCTGGCCAGGGGAGGAACACCGGGGAGCTGTTTTTT

abundance: .
j_gene: TRBJ1-4
v_gene: TRBV29-1
d_gene: .
CDR3aa: CSAGQSTNEKLFF
CDR3nt: TGCAGCGCCGGACAGTCAACTAATGAAAAACTGTTTTTT

abundance: .
j_gene: TRBJ2-1
v_gene: TRBV7-3
d_gene: .
CDR3aa: CASSLTPVLGNEQFF
CDR3nt: TGTGCCAGCAGCTTAACCCCTGTTCTCGGCAATGAGCAGTTCTTC

abundance: .
j_gene: TRBJ1-5
v_gene: TRBV5-1
d_gene: TRBD1
CDR3aa: CASSLGGGDWGNQPQHF
CDR3nt: TGCGCCAGCAGCTTGGGAGGGGGCGATTGGGGCAATCAGCCCCAGCATTTT

abundance: .
j_gene: TRBJ2-5
v_gene: TRBV5-1
d_gene: TRBD2
CDR3aa: CASSPALLAGEETQYF
CDR3nt: TGCGCCAGCAGCCCCGCTCTACTAGCGGGGGAAGAGACCCAGTACTTC

abundance: .
j_gene: TRBJ2-5
v_gene: TRBV6-6
d_gene: .
CDR3aa: CASSAGQRGETQYF
CDR3nt: TGTGCCAGCAGCGCGGGACAGAGAGGAGAGACCCAGTACTTC

abundance: few
j_gene: TRBJ1-2
v_gene: TRBV11-2
d_gene: .
CDR3aa: CASSSLSRRGYTF
CDR3nt: TGTGCCAGCAGCTCGTTAAGCCGGAGGGGCTACACCTTC

abundance: .
j_gene: TRBJ2-1
v_gene: TRBV3-1/TRBV3-2
d_gene: TRBD2
CDR3aa: CASSQPGGINNEQFF
CDR3nt: TGTGCCAGCAGCCAGCCGGGGGGGATTAACAATGAGCAGTTCTTC

abundance: once
j_gene: TRBJ2-5
v_gene: TRBV5-1
d_gene: TRBD2
CDR3aa: CASSLGGTSGQETQYF
CDR3nt: TGCGCCAGCAGCTTGGGCGGGACTAGCGGCCAAGAGACCCAGTACTTC

abundance: .
j_gene: TRBJ2-3
v_gene: TRBV7-6
d_gene: TRBD2
CDR3aa: CASSLASGGDADTQYF
CDR3nt: TGTGCCAGCAGCTTGGCTAGCGGGGGGGATGCAGATACGCAGTATTTT

abundance: .
j_gene: TRBJ1-2
v_gene: TRBV4-1
d_gene: .
CDR3aa: CASSTRQGEEYGYTF
CDR3nt: TGCGCCAGCAGCACCAGGCAGGGTGAGGAATATGGCTACACCTTC

abundance: once
j_gene: TRBJ1-2
v_gene: TRBV5-4
d_gene: .
CDR3aa: CASSLDSGDRSGYTF
CDR3nt: TGTGCCAGCAGCTTGGACTCGGGCGACAGATCTGGCTACACCTTC

abundance: .
j_gene: TRBJ2-7
v_gene: TRBV6-2/TRBV6-3
d_gene: .
CDR3aa: CASSSEDNNRAQYF
CDR3nt: TGTGCCAGCAGTTCGGAGGATAATAACCGAGCGCAGTACTTC

abundance: .
j_gene: TRBJ1-2
v_gene: TRBV30
d_gene: .
CDR3aa: CAWRFGQLNYGYTF
CDR3nt: TGTGCCTGGAGGTTTGGACAGCTTAACTATGGCTACACCTTC

abundance: .
j_gene: TRBJ2-3
v_gene: TRBV11-2
d_gene: .
CDR3aa: CASSLADTQYF
CDR3nt: TGTGCCAGCAGCTTAGCGGATACGCAGTATTTT

abundance: many
j_gene: TRBJ2-2
v_gene: TRBV10-3
d_gene: .
CDR3aa: CAISEIYNTGELFF
CDR3nt: TGTGCCATCAGTGAAATCTATAACACCGGGGAGCTGTTTTTT

abundance: .
j_gene: TRBJ1-1
v_gene: TRBV29-1
d_gene: .
CDR3aa: CSVRRDKNTEAFF
CDR3nt: TGCAGCGTCCGCCGGGACAAGAACACTGAAGCTTTCTTT

abundance: .
j_gene: TRBJ1-1
v_gene: TRBV11-3
d_gene: .
CDR3aa: CASSLDSGKGTEAFF
CDR3nt: TGTGCCAGCAGCTTAGATTCAGGGAAGGGGACTGAAGCTTTCTTT

abundance: .
j_gene: TRBJ2-7
v_gene: TRBV19
d_gene: .
CDR3aa: CASSIVSRIVGEQYF
CDR3nt: TGTGCCAGTAGTATAGTAAGCAGGATCGTCGGTGAGCAGTACTTC

abundance: .
j_gene: TRBJ1-4
v_gene: TRBV5-1
d_gene: .
CDR3aa: CASSTAVQKGELFF
CDR3nt: TGCGCCAGCAGCACGGCTGTCCAGAAGGGGGAACTGTTTTTT

abundance: .
j_gene: TRBJ2-7
v_gene: TRBV19
d_gene: TRBD1
CDR3aa: CASSVSGTGGYEQYF
CDR3nt: TGTGCCAGTAGTGTCTCCGGGACAGGAGGATACGAGCAGTACTTC

abundance: .
j_gene: TRBJ2-5
v_gene: TRBV9
d_gene: .
CDR3aa: CASSLQGRIQETQYF
CDR3nt: TGTGCCAGCAGCCTTCAGGGTCGGATACAAGAGACCCAGTACTTC

abundance: .
j_gene: TRBJ2-2
v_gene: TRBV5-1
d_gene: .
CDR3aa: CASSLDGGTGELFF
CDR3nt: TGCGCCAGCAGCTTGGACGGGGGCACCGGGGAGCTGTTTTTT

abundance: .
j_gene: TRBJ2-4
v_gene: TRBV5-8
d_gene: .
CDR3aa: CASSLTVLAKNIQYF
CDR3nt: TGTGCCAGCAGCTTGACGGTATTAGCCAAAAACATTCAGTACTTC

abundance: few
j_gene: TRBJ2-5
v_gene: TRBV27
d_gene: .
CDR3aa: CASSFVRDLKTQYF
CDR3nt: TGTGCCAGCAGTTTCGTCCGGGACTTGAAGACCCAGTACTTC

abundance: .
j_gene: TRBJ2-4
v_gene: TRBV9
d_gene: .
CDR3aa: CASSVDGAVSKNIQYF
CDR3nt: TGTGCCAGCAGCGTAGATGGGGCTGTGTCCAAAAACATTCAGTACTTC

abundance: .
j_gene: TRBJ2-7
v_gene: TRBV25-1
d_gene: TRBD2
CDR3aa: CASALTSGESYEQYF
CDR3nt: TGTGCCAGCGCCCTAACTAGCGGGGAGTCCTACGAGCAGTACTTC

abundance: .
j_gene: TRBJ2-7
v_gene: TRBV3-1/TRBV3-2
d_gene: TRBD2
CDR3aa: CASSQGLAGSSYEQYF
CDR3nt: TGTGCCAGCAGCCAAGGACTAGCGGGGAGCTCCTACGAGCAGTACTTC